The rows below give T cell receptor beta chains drawn from one sample of a study of patients and donors after allogeneic stem cell transplantation. One entry per CDR3 protein results from TCRdb running MiXCR on the RT-PCR reads. The sample shows 400,000 to 450,000 distinct CDR3 sequences, 16% of them seen only once. Sequenced material: blood, either unsorted or a sorted T cell fraction (not recorded which). Every receptor here comes from a human donor who was either an allogeneic HSCT recipient or a stem cell or donor lymphocyte infusion donor (not recorded which). It is not recorded whose cells these are; they may come from a transplant donor. CDR3s include the opening cysteine and the closing phenylalanine or tryptophan. D genes are given only for firm matches. Not every row has a clone size; where given, it reads once, few, many or a size class.

few TRBD2 TRBJ2-1 TRBV4-1 TGCGCCAGCAGCCTACGATATCTAGCGGGAGGCGGAGATGAGCAGTTCTTC CASSLRYLAGGGDEQFF
few TRBD2 TRBJ2-3 TRBV20-1 TGCAGTGCACAACTAGCGGGTTCGAGCCCTACGCAGTATTTT CSAQLAGSSPTQYF
NA TRBD1 TRBJ1-2 TRBV6-1 TGTGCCAGCACGGGACAGGGGGCTCCTCGCTATGGCTACACCTTC CASTGQGAPRYGYTF
NA TRBD1 TRBJ2-7 TRBV7-2 TGTGCCAGCAGACTTACACAGGGGGCAAACCACGAGCAGTACTTC CASRLTQGANHEQYF
NA TRBD2 TRBJ2-5 TRBV7-2 TGTGCCAGCAGCCCCCGACTGAGCGGGGTGGAAGAGACCCAGTACTTC CASSPRLSGVEETQYF
few TRBD1 TRBJ2-4 TRBV3-1 TGTGCCAGCAGCCAAGAGGGACAGGGAGTATTAGCCAAAAACATTCAGTACTTC CASSQEGQGVLAKNIQYF
many NA TRBJ2-3 TRBV10-3 TGTGCCATCACCAGCGGAGGGGGGCGGGAAGATACGCAGTATTTT CAITSGGGREDTQYF
few TRBD2 TRBJ2-3 TRBV7-3 TGTGCCAGCAGCTTAACGTGGGGGCAGCGGGGGGCCACAGATACGCAGTATTTT CASSLTWGQRGATDTQYF
NA TRBD1 TRBJ1-4 TRBV2 TGTGCCAGCAGGAACAGGGGGCTTGAAAAACTGTTTTTT CASRNRGLEKLFF
NA NA TRBJ1-6 TRBV19 TGTGCCAGTAGTAATCTCGGTGGACCCCTCCACTTT CASSNLGGPLHF
many NA TRBJ1-6 TRBV12-3/TRBV12-4 TGTGCCAGCAGTGCGCGGACATCACCTAATTCACCCCTCCACTTT CASSARTSPNSPLHF
many TRBD1 TRBJ2-7 TRBV28 TGTGCAATAAGAGGGACAGGGAGCTACGAGCAGTACTTC CAIRGTGSYEQYF
once NA TRBJ2-3 TRBV4-1 TGCGCCAGCAGCCAAGAAAAACAGGGAACAGATACGCAGTATTTT CASSQEKQGTDTQYF
few NA TRBJ1-1 TRBV10-3 TGTGCCATCAGTGAGTCGATCGCTTTCTTT CAISESIAFF
few TRBD1 TRBJ1-1 TRBV11-3 TGTGCCAGCAGTACCTCCGGGACAGGAAACACTGAAGCTTTCTTT CASSTSGTGNTEAFF
few NA TRBJ1-2 TRBV9 TGTGCCAGCAGCGTAGAGGCCAGGGGTTACTATGGCTACACCTTC CASSVEARGYYGYTF
NA NA TRBJ2-7 TRBV12-3/TRBV12-4 TGTGCCAGCACCTCTAGCAGATATTCGCAGTACTTC CASTSSRYSQYF